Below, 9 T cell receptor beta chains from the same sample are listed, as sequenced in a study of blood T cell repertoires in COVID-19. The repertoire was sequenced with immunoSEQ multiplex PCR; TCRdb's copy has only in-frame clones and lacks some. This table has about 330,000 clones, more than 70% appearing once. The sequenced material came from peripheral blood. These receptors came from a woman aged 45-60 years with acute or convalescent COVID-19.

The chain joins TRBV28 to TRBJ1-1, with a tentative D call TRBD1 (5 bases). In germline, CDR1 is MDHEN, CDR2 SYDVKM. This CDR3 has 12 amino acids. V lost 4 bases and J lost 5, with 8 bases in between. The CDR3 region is CASSSGFTEAFF. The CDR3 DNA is TGTGCCAGCAGTTCAGGGTTTACTGAAGCTTTCTTT. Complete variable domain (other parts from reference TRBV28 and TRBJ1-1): DVKVTQSSRYLVKRTGEKVFLECVQDMDHENMFWYRQDPGLGLRLIYFSYDVKMKEKGDIPEGYSVSREKKERFSLILESASTNQTSMYLCASSSGFTEAFFGQGTRLTVV.

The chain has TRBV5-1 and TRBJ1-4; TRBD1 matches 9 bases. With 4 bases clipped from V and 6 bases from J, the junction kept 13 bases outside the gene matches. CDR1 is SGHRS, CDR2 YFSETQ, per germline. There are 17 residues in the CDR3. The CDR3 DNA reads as TGCGCCAGCAGCGTCACCGGGACAGGGTTGAGTTATGAAAAACTGTTTTTT. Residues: CASSVTGTGLSYEKLFF.

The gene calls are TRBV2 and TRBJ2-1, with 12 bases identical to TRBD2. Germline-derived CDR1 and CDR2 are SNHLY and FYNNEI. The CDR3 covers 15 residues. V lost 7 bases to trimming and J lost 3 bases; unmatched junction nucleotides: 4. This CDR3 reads CASNPGLAGYNEQFF. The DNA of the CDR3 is TGTGCCAGCAACCCGGGACTAGCGGGCTACAATGAGCAGTTCTTC. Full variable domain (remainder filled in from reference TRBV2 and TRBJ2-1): EPEVTQTPSHQVTQMGQEVILRCVPISNHLYFYWYRQILGQKVEFLVSFYNNEISEKSEIFDDQFSVERPDGSNFTLKIRSTKLEDSAMYFCASNPGLAGYNEQFFGPGTRLTVL.

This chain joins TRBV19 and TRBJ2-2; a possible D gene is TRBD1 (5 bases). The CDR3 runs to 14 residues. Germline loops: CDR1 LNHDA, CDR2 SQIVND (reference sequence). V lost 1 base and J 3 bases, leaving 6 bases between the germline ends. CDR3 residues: CASSIGRDTGELFF. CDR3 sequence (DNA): TGTGCCAGTAGTATAGGCAGGGACACCGGGGAGCTGTTTTTT.

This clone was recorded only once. CDR3 region: CASSFGDTIYF. In DNA form, the CDR3 reads TGTGCCAGCAGTTTCGGGGACACCATATATTTT. V is TRBV12-3 or TRBV12-4 and J is TRBJ1-3, with D unresolved. Trimming removed 3 bases at V and 8 bases at J, with 5 bases between. The CDR3 extends over 11 amino acids.

This CDR3 is CASSLGGFSNQPQHF. The CDR3 bases are TGTGCCAGCAGTCTCGGGGGTTTTAGCAATCAGCCCCAGCATTTT. The rearrangement uses TRBV27 and TRBJ1-5; possibly TRBD1 for D (5 bases). There are 15 residues in the CDR3. Germline CDR1 MNHEY, CDR2 SMNVEV (reference sequence). V gave up 5 bases and J gave up 0 bases, with 11 bases separating them.

CDR3: CASGLGTSGGLGETQYF. The CDR3 DNA is TGTGCTAGTGGTTTGGGGACTAGCGGGGGCCTAGGAGAGACCCAGTACTTC. The chain links TRBV12-5 to TRBJ2-5, with TRBD2 matching 13 bases. The V and J ends lost 1 base and 4 bases, in that order; junction bases with no gene match: 6. This CDR3 is built from 17 residues. The germline CDR1 and CDR2 sequences are LGHNT and FRNRAP. Full variable domain (rest looked up from reference TRBV12-5 and TRBJ2-5): DARVTQTPRHKVTEMGQEVTMRCQPILGHNTVFWYRQTMMQGLELLAYFRNRAPLDDSGMPKDRFSAEMPDATLATLKIQPSEPRDSAVYFCASGLGTSGGLGETQYFGPGTRLLVL.

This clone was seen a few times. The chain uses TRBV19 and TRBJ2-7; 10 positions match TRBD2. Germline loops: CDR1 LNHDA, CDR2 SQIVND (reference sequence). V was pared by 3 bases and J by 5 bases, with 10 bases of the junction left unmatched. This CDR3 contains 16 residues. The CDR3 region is CASSIGRVAGGDEQYV. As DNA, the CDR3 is TGTGCCAGTAGTATCGGGAGGGTAGCGGGGGGTGACGAGCAGTACGTC.

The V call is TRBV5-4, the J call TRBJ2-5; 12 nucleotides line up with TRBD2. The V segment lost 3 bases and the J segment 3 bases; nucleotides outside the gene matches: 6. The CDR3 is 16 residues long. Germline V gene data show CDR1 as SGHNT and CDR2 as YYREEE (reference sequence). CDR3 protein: CASSWGTSGRKETQYF. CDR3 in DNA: TGTGCCAGCAGCTGGGGTACTAGCGGGAGGAAAGAGACCCAGTACTTC. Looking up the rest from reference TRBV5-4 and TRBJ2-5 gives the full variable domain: ETGVTQSPTHLIKTRGQQVTLRCSSQSGHNTVSWYQQALGQGPQFIFQYYREEENGRGNFPPRFSGLQFPNYSSELNVNALELDDSALYLCASSWGTSGRKETQYFGPGTRLLVL.